Below, 10 T cell receptor beta chains from the same sample are listed, as sequenced in a study of cytomegalovirus exposure and HLA in healthy donors (dated by TCRdb to 2016 to 2017). Preparation of the library involved the immunoSEQ multiplex PCR assay. The multiplex PCR relied on a mix of 60 forward primers for TCR Vbeta segments and 13 reverse primers for TCR Jbeta segments. TCRdb obtained this table from immuneACCESS and retained in-frame rearrangements with V and J assigned. These tables miss some clones; where compared with another copy, unresolved V genes account for less than half of the shortfall, and the remainder is unexplained. For this sample the table gives about 150,000 clones, of which roughly 88% were detected only once. 1.5% to 1.7% of the sample lies in the top ten. The specimen sequenced was PBMCs. Every receptor here comes from a woman aged 18-35 years in good health and CMV-seronegative.

On this clone itself: The junction differs from germline at one of its ends, possibly a read error. The rearrangement links TRBV7-9 to TRBJ1-5; weak D call: TRBD1 (6 bases). Per germline, CDR1 SEHNR and CDR2 FQNEAQ (reference sequence). CDR3 size: 16 residues. CDR3 sequence (DNA): TGTGCCGGCAGCGCCGGACAGCCGTATAGCAATCAGCCCCAGCATTTT. Encoded protein: CAGSAGQPYSNQPQHF.

The chain employs TRBV4-1 and TRBJ2-7; 12 bases align to TRBD2. V trimming: 2 bases; J trimming: 1 base; junction bases outside the gene matches: 12. Germline CDR1 reads MGHRA; CDR2 reads YSYEKL. The CDR3 runs 19 residues. CDR3 sequence: CASSQIRASGGAGSYEQYF. Written as DNA, the CDR3 is TGCGCCAGCAGCCAAATACGAGCTAGCGGGGGGGCTGGGTCCTACGAGCAGTACTTC.

This clone was observed a handful of times. The rearrangement uses TRBV7-3 and TRBJ2-7, with D perhaps TRBD2 (6 bases). The V gene lost 2 bases and the J gene lost 5 bases, with 13 bases spanning the gap. This CDR3 has 14 amino acids. From germline, CDR1 is SGHTA and CDR2 FQGTGA. The CDR3 nucleotides are TGTGCCAGCAGCTTAGGCAGCGGGTCGGACGAGCAGTACTTC. It translates to CASSLGSGSDEQYF.

The chain carries TRBV15 and TRBJ2-7; 9 nucleotides line up with TRBD1. V lost 2 bases, J lost 3 bases, and 5 bases stayed unmatched. CDR1 and CDR2 from the germline V gene are LNHNV and YYDKDF (reference sequence). The CDR3 runs 15 residues. The CDR3 nucleotides read TGTGCCACCAGCAGAACAGGGGGCGGCCGCTACGAGCAGTACTTC. It codes for CATSRTGGGRYEQYF.

The chain joins TRBV7-9 to TRBJ2-2; 9 nucleotides align to TRBD2. V lost 7 bases to trimming and J lost 6 bases; unmatched junction nucleotides: 6. The germline gives CDR1 SEHNR, CDR2 FQNEAQ (reference sequence). The CDR3 loop spans 14 amino acids. DNA for the CDR3: TGTGCCAGCACCGCGAGCGGGGGGCCCGGGGAGCTGTTTTTT. Translation: CASTASGGPGELFF.

The chain carries TRBV6-5 and TRBJ1-5, with D possibly being TRBD1 (5 bases). The germline V and J ends were trimmed by 3 bases and 1 base, with 10 bases remaining between them. CDR3 length: 15 residues. Germline V gene data show CDR1 as MNHEY and CDR2 as SVGAGI. The CDR3 here is CASSYKGWSNQPQHF. The CDR3 DNA follows: TGTGCCAGCAGTTATAAGGGGTGGAGCAATCAGCCCCAGCATTTT.

V and J are TRBV27 and TRBJ1-5; 9 bases line up with TRBD1. V trimming: 5 bases; J trimming: 4 bases; junction bases outside the gene matches: 3. Germline V gene sequence: CDR1 MNHEY, CDR2 SMNVEV (reference sequence). The CDR3 has 14 amino acids. DNA for the CDR3: TGTGCCAGCAGTCTACAGGGGGCGAATCAGCCCCAGCATTTT. This gives the protein CASSLQGANQPQHF.

V gene TRBV2 combines with J gene TRBJ1-1, with a weak D call TRBD1 (5 bases). This CDR3 is 13 amino acids long. V was pared by 7 bases and J by 5 bases, with 14 bases between. Germline V lookup: CDR1 SNHLY, CDR2 FYNNEI. CDR3 DNA: TGTGCCAGCAAATTGGGGGGAGAAACTGAAGCTTTCTTT. It translates to CASKLGGETEAFF.

Here the CDR3 DNA reads TGTGCCAGCAGTTTATATTCGGGGGGCGGGGACATTCAGTACTTC. Its translation is CASSLYSGGGDIQYF. The gene calls are TRBV28 and TRBJ2-4; a weak D match, TRBD2 (7 bases). The V end was cut by 1 base, the J end by 8 bases, with 15 bases between. CDR3 length: 15 amino acids. Per the germline V gene, CDR1 is MDHEN and CDR2 is SYDVKM.

This clone came up once. An end of the junction does not agree with germline; a read error may underlie this. Different DNA sequences within this sample yield the same CDR3. The gene calls are TRBV28 and TRBJ1-2; TRBD1 agrees at 9 bases. Germline CDR1 MDHEN, CDR2 SYDVKM. This CDR3 contains 14 residues. The CDR3 DNA reads as TGCGCCAGCAGACCCACAGGGGGCGGCTATGGCTACACCTTC. Translated: CASRPTGGGYGYTF.